This T cell receptor (beta chain) is drawn from a study of beta chain features in type 1 diabetes. Study in general: No patient-donor differences in age, gender, total cells or subset yield.

Trimming took off 1 base at V and 2 bases at J, with 3 bases between the two ends. Germline-derived CDR1 and CDR2 are SGHTA and FQGNSA. This CDR3 has 12 amino acids. This clone was counted a few times. Its cognate antigen is unknown. Sequencing targeted expressed TCRB transcripts, as all isolated RNA had been reverse transcribed. Sequenced naive, central memory and regulatory T cell samples produced an average of around 3.8 million reads. TCRdb's copy holds only in-frame clones and misses some; the assay was immunoSEQ multiplex PCR. The sample lists about 300,000 clones; roughly 14% were seen once. CD4+ naive, central memory, regulatory and stem cell-like memory subsets were isolated by sorting on CD45RO/CCR7/CD25/CD127/CD95/CD27. Broader study findings: Insertion counts at VDJ junctions were lower in type 1 diabetes patients, who also showed more deletions there. TCRB CDR3 length was moderately but significantly reduced in all four CD4+ subsets of Type 1 diabetes patients.

This chain connects TRBV7-2 to TRBJ2-7, with D unclear. Sample: naive CD4+ T cells from blood. The TCR sequence derives from a young woman with type 1 diabetes. Written as DNA, the CDR3 is TGTGCCAGCAGCTTAGAGCCCTACGAGCAGTACTTC. Its protein is CASSLEPYEQYF.